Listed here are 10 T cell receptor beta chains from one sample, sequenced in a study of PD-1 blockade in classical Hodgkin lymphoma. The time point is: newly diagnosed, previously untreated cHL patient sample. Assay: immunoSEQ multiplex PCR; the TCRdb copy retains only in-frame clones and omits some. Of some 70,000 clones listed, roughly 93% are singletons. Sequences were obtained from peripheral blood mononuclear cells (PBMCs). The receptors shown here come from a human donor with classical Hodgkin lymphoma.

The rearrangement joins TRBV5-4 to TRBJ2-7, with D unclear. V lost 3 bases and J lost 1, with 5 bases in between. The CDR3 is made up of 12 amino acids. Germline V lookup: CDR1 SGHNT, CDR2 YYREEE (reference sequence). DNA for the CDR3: TGTGCCAGCAGCTCGAGTTCCTACGAGCAGTACTTC. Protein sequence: CASSSSSYEQYF.

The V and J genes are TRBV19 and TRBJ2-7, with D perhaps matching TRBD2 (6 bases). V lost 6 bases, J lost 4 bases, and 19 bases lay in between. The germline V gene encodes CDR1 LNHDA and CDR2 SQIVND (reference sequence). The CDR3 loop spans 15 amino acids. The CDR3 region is CASSPLGSSGYEQYF. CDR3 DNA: TGTGCCAGTAGCCCCCTAGGGAGTAGCGGTTACGAGCAGTACTTC.

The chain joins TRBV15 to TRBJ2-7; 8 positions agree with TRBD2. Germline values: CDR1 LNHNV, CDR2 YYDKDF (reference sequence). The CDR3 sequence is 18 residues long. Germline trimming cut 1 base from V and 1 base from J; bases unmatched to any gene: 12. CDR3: CATSRGIWETSVSYEQYF. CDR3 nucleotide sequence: TGTGCCACCAGCAGAGGAATATGGGAGACTAGCGTTTCCTACGAGCAGTACTTC.

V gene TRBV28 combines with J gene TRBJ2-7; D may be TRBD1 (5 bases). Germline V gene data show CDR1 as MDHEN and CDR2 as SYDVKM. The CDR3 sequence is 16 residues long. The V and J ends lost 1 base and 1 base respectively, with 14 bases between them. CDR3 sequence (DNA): TGTGCCAGCAGTTTATATCCAGGGATGGGGTCCTACGAGCAGTACTTC. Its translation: CASSLYPGMGSYEQYF.

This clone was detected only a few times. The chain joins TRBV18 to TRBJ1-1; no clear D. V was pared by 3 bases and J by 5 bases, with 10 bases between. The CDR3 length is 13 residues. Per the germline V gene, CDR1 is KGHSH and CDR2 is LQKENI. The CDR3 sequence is CASSPLIDTEAFF. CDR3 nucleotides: TGTGCCAGCTCACCTTTAATTGATACTGAAGCTTTCTTT. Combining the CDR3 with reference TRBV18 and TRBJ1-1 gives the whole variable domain NAGVMQNPRHLVRRRGQEARLRCSPMKGHSHVYWYRQLPEEGLKFMVYLQKENIIDESGMPKERFSAEFPKEGPSILRIQQVVRGDSAAYFCASSPLIDTEAFFGQGTRLTVV.

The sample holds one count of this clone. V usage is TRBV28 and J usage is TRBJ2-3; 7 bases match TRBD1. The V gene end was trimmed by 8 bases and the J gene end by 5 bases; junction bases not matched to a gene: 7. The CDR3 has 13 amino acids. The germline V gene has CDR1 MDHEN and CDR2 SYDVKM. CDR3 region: CASSGTAVDTQYF. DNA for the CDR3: TGTGCCAGCTCCGGGACAGCCGTAGATACGCAGTATTTT.

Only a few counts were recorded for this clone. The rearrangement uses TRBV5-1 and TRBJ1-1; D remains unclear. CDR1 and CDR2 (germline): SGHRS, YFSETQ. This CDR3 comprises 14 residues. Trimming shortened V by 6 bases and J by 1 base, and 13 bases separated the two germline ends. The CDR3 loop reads CASKSQASNTEAFF. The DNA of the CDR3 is TGCGCCAGCAAGAGTCAGGCCTCGAACACTGAAGCTTTCTTT.

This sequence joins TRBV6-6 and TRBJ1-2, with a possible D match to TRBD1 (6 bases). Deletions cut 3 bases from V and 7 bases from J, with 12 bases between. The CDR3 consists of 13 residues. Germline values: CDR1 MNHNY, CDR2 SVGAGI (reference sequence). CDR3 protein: CASSYDTGSGYTF. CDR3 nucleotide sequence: TGTGCCAGCAGTTATGACACAGGGAGTGGCTACACCTTC.

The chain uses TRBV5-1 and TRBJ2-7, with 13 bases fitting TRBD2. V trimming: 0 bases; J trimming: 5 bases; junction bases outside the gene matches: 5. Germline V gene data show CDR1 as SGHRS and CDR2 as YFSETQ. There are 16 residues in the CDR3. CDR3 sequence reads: CASSLELAGGPHEQYF. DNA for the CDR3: TGCGCCAGCAGCTTGGAACTAGCGGGAGGGCCCCACGAGCAGTACTTC.

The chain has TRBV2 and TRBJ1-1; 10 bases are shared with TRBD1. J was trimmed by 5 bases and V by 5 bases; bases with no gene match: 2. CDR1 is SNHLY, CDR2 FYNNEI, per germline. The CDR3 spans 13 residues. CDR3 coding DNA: TGTGCCAGCAGTAAGGACAGGGGGACTGAAGCTTTCTTT. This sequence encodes CASSKDRGTEAFF.